These 18 T cell receptor beta chains share one sample of origin, sequenced in a study of beta chain features in type 1 diabetes. Since all of the isolated RNA was reverse transcribed, expressed TCRB transcripts were what got sequenced. The protocol was immunoSEQ multiplex PCR, while the TCRdb copy is restricted to in-frame clones and leaves out a portion. The sample carries hundreds of thousands of clones, roughly 15% recorded once. The material sequenced was naive CD4+ T cells from blood. The receptors here all came from a woman under 30 in good health.

This clone was detected a few times. The J gene is TRBJ2-7, the V gene TRBV14; D not resolved. The V and J ends lost 5 bases and 3 bases respectively, with 5 bases between them. CDR3 length: 11 amino acids. Per germline, CDR1 SGHDN and CDR2 FVKESK. CDR3 region: CASSNSYEQYF. CDR3 sequence (DNA): TGTGCCAGCAGCAATAGCTACGAGCAGTACTTC.

This chain links TRBV28 with TRBJ1-5; tentative D call: TRBD1 (5 bases). The CDR3 covers 17 residues. The germline CDR1 and CDR2 sequences are MDHEN and SYDVKM. V was trimmed by 7 bases and J by 6 bases, leaving 25 bases between them. CDR3 sequence reads: CASNRGREGWIRQPQHF. CDR3 in DNA: TGTGCCAGCAATCGCGGCAGGGAGGGTTGGATACGTCAGCCCCAGCATTTT.

The V gene is TRBV27, the J gene TRBJ2-3; TRBD2 matches at 7 bases. V was clipped by 6 bases and J by 0 bases; unmatched bases: 6. The CDR3 has 15 amino acids. The germline V gene has CDR1 MNHEY and CDR2 SMNVEV (reference sequence). CDR3 nucleotide sequence: TGTGCCAGCAGATCCCCTAGCGGAAGCACAGATACGCAGTATTTT. Translated, it gives CASRSPSGSTDTQYF.

The chain employs TRBV7-8 and TRBJ2-5; D may correspond to TRBD1 or TRBD2 (5 bases each). The CDR3 loop spans 15 amino acids. V was shortened by 1 base and J by 2 bases, with 11 bases between the two germline ends. CDR1 and CDR2 (germline): SGHVS, FQNEAQ. CDR3 bases: TGTGCCAGCAGCTTAGGGGGGACGTGGCAAGAGACCCAGTACTTC. Its translation: CASSLGGTWQETQYF.

V is TRBV6-1 and J is TRBJ2-2, with D possibly TRBD1 on 6 matching bases. CDR3 length equals 15 residues. Germline CDR1 reads MNHNS; CDR2 reads SASEGT. V lost 8 bases and J lost 0, with 13 bases in between. The CDR3 sequence: CASCTGNANTGELFF. In DNA form, the CDR3 reads TGTGCCAGCTGTACAGGGAACGCGAACACCGGGGAGCTGTTTTTT.

This clone was seen a few times. J is TRBJ2-5 and V is TRBV7-2; 10 positions agree with TRBD2. Germline CDR1 SGHTA, CDR2 FQGNSA. The ends lost 3 bases at V and 2 bases at J; junction bases unmatched: 9. This CDR3 is 17 amino acids long. CDR3 nucleotides: TGTGCCAGCAGCTTTTCGCTAGCGGGAGTGGAGCAAGAGACCCAGTACTTC. It is translated as CASSFSLAGVEQETQYF.

The chain employs TRBV5-4 and TRBJ2-1, with D perhaps matching TRBD2 (5 bases). Germline V gene data show CDR1 as SGHNT and CDR2 as YYREEE (reference sequence). Trimming took 0 bases from V and 7 from J, leaving 8 bases between them. The CDR3 runs to 13 residues. The CDR3 coding sequence is TGTGCCAGCAGCTTGGGGGCGGGTAATGAGCAGTTCTTC. Amino acids: CASSLGAGNEQFF. The whole variable domain, filled in from reference TRBV5-4 and TRBJ2-1, reads ETGVTQSPTHLIKTRGQQVTLRCSSQSGHNTVSWYQQALGQGPQFIFQYYREEENGRGNFPPRFSGLQFPNYSSELNVNALELDDSALYLCASSLGAGNEQFFGPGTRLTVL.

This clone turned up a few times. V usage is TRBV7-2 and J usage is TRBJ1-1, with TRBD1 matching over 7 bases. In germline, CDR1 is SGHTA, CDR2 FQGNSA. The V gene end was trimmed by 5 bases and the J gene end by 3 bases; junction bases not matched to a gene: 3. This CDR3 is built from 13 residues. CDR3 DNA sequence: TGTGCCAGCAGCGTCGACAGGGACACTGAAGCTTTCTTT. It encodes CASSVDRDTEAFF.

This clone was picked up a small number of times. The chain recombines TRBV10-3 with TRBJ1-3; maybe TRBD1 (5 bases). This CDR3 has 15 residues. CDR1 and CDR2 (germline): ENHRY, SYGVKD. V dropped 0 bases and J dropped 2 bases, with 8 bases sitting between them. CDR3 in DNA: TGTGCCATCAGTGAGTCCAGGGTCCCTGGAAACACCATATATTTT. It encodes CAISESRVPGNTIYF.

A remark on this clone: The same CDR3 is also encoded by other DNA sequences in this sample. This chain connects TRBV18 to TRBJ1-5; 9 nucleotides agree with TRBD1. Germline loops: CDR1 KGHSH, CDR2 LQKENI. With V trimmed by 3 bases and J by 4 bases, 1 base remained unmatched. The CDR3 is 14 residues long. The DNA for the CDR3 is TGTGCCAGCTCACCTGGGACAGGGAATCAGCCCCAGCATTTT. Amino acid sequence: CASSPGTGNQPQHF.

This clone appeared many times. The CDR3 loop is CASSPGRTYTF. DNA of the CDR3: TGTGCCAGCAGCCCTGGCCGGACCTACACCTTC. The chain combines TRBV28 with TRBJ1-2; D gene ambiguous. This CDR3 comprises 11 residues. The V gene lost 6 bases and the J gene lost 10 bases, with 12 bases spanning the gap. Germline CDR1 is MDHEN and CDR2 is SYDVKM.

This clone was detected only a few times. The chain links TRBV5-4 to TRBJ2-1, with 11 positions matching TRBD2. The CDR3 is 16 amino acids. Trimming at V came to 4 bases and at J to 8 bases, leaving 11 bases not matched to a gene. In germline, CDR1 is SGHNT, CDR2 YYREEE (reference sequence). Here the CDR3 DNA reads TGTGCCAGCAGCCAAGTGATAGCGGGAGGGCCCTATGAGCAGTTCTTC. It is translated as CASSQVIAGGPYEQFF.

The sample holds a few counts of this clone. The chain has TRBV25-1 and TRBJ1-2; TRBD1 aligns across 8 bases. Germline V gene lookup returns CDR1 MGHDK and CDR2 SYGVNS. With V trimmed by 4 bases and J by 8 bases, 6 bases remained unmatched. CDR3 length equals 13 residues. The CDR3 protein is CASSGAGGLGYTF. The CDR3, as DNA: TGTGCCAGCAGTGGGGCAGGGGGCTTAGGCTACACCTTC.

With regard to this clone: Distinct nucleotide sequences in the sample also encode this CDR3. CDR3 loop: CASSPPGLGTDTQYF. The CDR3 DNA reads TGTGCCAGCTCACCGCCGGGACTAGGCACAGATACGCAGTATTTT. The chain couples TRBV18 to TRBJ2-3; TRBD2 agrees at 8 bases. This CDR3 spans 15 amino acids. With 3 bases clipped from V and 1 base from J, the junction kept 3 bases outside the gene matches. Germline V gene lookup returns CDR1 KGHSH and CDR2 LQKENI.

This clone was counted only a few times. The J gene is TRBJ2-7, the V gene TRBV7-8; maybe TRBD2 (5 bases). Trimming stripped 7 bases from V and 7 bases from J, with 20 bases between. This CDR3 contains 14 residues. Looked up from germline, CDR1 is SGHVS and CDR2 is FQNEAQ. The CDR3 loop is CASTESGFLSEQYF. CDR3 nucleotides: TGTGCCAGCACCGAAAGCGGTTTTCTGAGTGAGCAGTACTTC.

This clone was seen a few times. The V gene is TRBV4-3, the J gene TRBJ2-1; 8 bases agree with TRBD2. Germline V gene data show CDR1 as LGHNA and CDR2 as YSLEER. The CDR3 runs 17 residues. Trimming at V came to 0 bases and at J to 8 bases, leaving 12 bases not matched to a gene. This CDR3 reads CASSQDQTSGLPDEQFF. The CDR3 DNA sequence: TGCGCCAGCAGCCAAGATCAAACTAGCGGCCTTCCGGATGAGCAGTTCTTC.

The chain couples TRBV7-2 to TRBJ2-7, with 8 positions matching TRBD2. This CDR3 comprises 15 residues. V dropped 3 bases and J dropped 2; count of bases not matched to a gene: 6. From germline, CDR1 is SGHTA and CDR2 FQGNSA. The CDR3 region is CASSFSGIKTYEQYF. CDR3 bases: TGTGCCAGCAGCTTTAGCGGGATCAAGACCTACGAGCAGTACTTC. Full variable domain (missing parts from reference TRBV7-2 and TRBJ2-7): GAGVSQSPSNKVTEKGKDVELRCDPISGHTALYWYRQSLGQGLEFLIYFQGNSAPDKSGLPSDRFSAERTGGSVSTLTIQRTQQEDSAVYLCASSFSGIKTYEQYFGPGTRLTVT.

The chain is built from TRBV15 and TRBJ1-1; D is ambiguous. Trimming took 0 bases from V and 4 from J, leaving 15 bases between them. The CDR3 extends over 16 amino acids. Germline V CDR1 and CDR2: LNHNV, YYDKDF (reference sequence). As DNA, the CDR3 is TGTGCCACCAGCAGAGATGGCGGAAGGTTACGCACTGAAGCTTTCTTT. Translation gives CATSRDGGRLRTEAFF. Using reference TRBV15 and TRBJ1-1 for the parts outside the CDR3, the full variable domain is DAMVIQNPRYQVTQFGKPVTLSCSQTLNHNVMYWYQQKSSQAPKLLFHYYDKDFNNEADTPDNFQSRRPNTSFCFLDIRSPGLGDTAMYLCATSRDGGRLRTEAFFGQGTRLTVV.